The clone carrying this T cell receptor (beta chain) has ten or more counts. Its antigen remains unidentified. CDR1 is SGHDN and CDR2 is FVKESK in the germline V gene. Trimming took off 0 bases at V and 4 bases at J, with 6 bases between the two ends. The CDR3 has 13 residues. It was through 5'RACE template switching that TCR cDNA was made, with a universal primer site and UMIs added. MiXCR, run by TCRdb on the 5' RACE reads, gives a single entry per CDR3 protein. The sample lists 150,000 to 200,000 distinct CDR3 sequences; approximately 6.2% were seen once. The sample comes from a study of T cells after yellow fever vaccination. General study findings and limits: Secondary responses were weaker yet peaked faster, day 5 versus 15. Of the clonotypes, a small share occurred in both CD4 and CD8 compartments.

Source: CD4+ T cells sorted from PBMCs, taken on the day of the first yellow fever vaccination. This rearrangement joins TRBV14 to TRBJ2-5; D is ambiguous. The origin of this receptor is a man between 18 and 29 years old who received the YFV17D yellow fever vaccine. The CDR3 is CASSQDWGETQYF. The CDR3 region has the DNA TGTGCCAGCAGCCAAGATTGGGGAGAGACCCAGTACTTC.